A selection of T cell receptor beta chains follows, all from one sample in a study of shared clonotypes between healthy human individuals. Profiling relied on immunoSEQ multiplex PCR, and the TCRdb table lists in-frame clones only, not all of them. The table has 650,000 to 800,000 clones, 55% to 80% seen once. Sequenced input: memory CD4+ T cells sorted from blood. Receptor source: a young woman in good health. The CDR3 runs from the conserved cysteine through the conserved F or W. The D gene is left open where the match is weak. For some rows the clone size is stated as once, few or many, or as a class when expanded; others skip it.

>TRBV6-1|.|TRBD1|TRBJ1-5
TGTGCCAGCAAAAGTCCGGGACAGCCAGGGAGCCCCCAGCATTTT
CASKSPGQPGSPQHF
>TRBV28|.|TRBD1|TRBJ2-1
TGTGCCAGCAGGGATTCCGGGACAGGGGTTAATGAGCAGTTCTTC
CASRDSGTGVNEQFF
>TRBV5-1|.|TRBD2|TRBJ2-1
TGCGCCAGCAGCTTGCGACTAGCGGGCTACAATGAGCAGTTCTTC
CASSLRLAGYNEQFF
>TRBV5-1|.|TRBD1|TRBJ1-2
TGCGCCAGCAGCCCGGGACAGGATCATGGCTACACCTTC
CASSPGQDHGYTF
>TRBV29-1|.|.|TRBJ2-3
TGCAGCGTTGCGCAAGGACTGAACACAGATACGCAGTATTTT
CSVAQGLNTDTQYF
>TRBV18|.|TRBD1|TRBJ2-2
TGTGCCAGCTCACTATCCAGGGGGCCCGGGGAGCTGTTTTTT
CASSLSRGPGELFF
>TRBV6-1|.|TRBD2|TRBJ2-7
TGTGCCAGCCCGCGACTAGCGGGAGACGAGCAGTACTTC
CASPRLAGDEQYF
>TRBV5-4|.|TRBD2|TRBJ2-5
TGTGCCAGCAGCTTAGAGCCCGCACGGGGGGTGGCCCAGTACTTC
CASSLEPARGVAQYF
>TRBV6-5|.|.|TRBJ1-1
TGTGCCAGCCCACTTATAGGTCCGGTGAACACTGAAGCTTTCTTT
CASPLIGPVNTEAFF
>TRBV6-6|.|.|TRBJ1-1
TGTGCCAGCACCGATAACGGGCAAAGAGGCTTCGGAATAGCTTTCTTT
CASTDNGQRGFGIAFF
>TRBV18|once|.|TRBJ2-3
TGTGCCAGCTCACCACAGGAGGAAAGGGATACGCAGTATTTT
CASSPQEERDTQYF
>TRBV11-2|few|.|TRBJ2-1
TGTGCCAGCAGCTCCGCAGTGACCTTCGTAGCGGCATCCTACAATGAGCAGTTCTTC
CASSSAVTFVAASYNEQFF
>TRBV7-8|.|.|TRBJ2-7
TGTGCCAGCAGCCGGGGGCCTTCCGAGCAGTACTTC
CASSRGPSEQYF
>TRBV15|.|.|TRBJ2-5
TGTGCCACCAGCAGAGATTACGGCTGGGGAGAGACCCAGTACTTC
CATSRDYGWGETQYF
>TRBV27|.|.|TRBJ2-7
TGTGCCAGCAGTTTATTGGGGGTCTCCTACGAGCAGTACTTC
CASSLLGVSYEQYF
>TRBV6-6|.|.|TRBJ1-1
TGTGCCAGCAGGAACCCCGCGAACACTGAAGCTTTCTTT
CASRNPANTEAFF
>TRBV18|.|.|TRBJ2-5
TGTGCCAGCCGAAGGGGGTTCCAAGAGACCCAGTACTTC
CASRRGFQETQYF
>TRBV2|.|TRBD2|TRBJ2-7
TGTGCCAGCATCGGGCTAGCGGGAGTCCTCTACGAGCAGTACTTC
CASIGLAGVLYEQYF
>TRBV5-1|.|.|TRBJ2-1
TGCGCCAGCAGCCCGGACTCACCATCCTACAATGAGCAGTTCTTC
CASSPDSPSYNEQFF
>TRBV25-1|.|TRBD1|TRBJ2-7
TGTGCCAGCAGTGCCTTAGGACAGGTCTCCTACGAGCAGTACTTC
CASSALGQVSYEQYF
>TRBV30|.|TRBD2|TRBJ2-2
TGTGCCCTGCGCGGGAGCGGCACCGGGGAGCTGTTTTTT
CALRGSGTGELFF
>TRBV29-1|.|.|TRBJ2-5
TGCAGCGCTGGGACTTACAGGGCCGGAGAGACCCAGTACTTC
CSAGTYRAGETQYF
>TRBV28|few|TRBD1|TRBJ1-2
TGTGCCAGCAGTTTATGGCAGGGGGCGCGTGGCTACACCTTC
CASSLWQGARGYTF
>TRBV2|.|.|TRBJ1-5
TGTGCCAGCAGTGTTATAGTCAATCAGCCCCAGCATTTT
CASSVIVNQPQHF
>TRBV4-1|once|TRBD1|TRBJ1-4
TGCGCCAGCACCGGGACAGGGTTCGGTGAAAAACTGTTTTTT
CASTGTGFGEKLFF
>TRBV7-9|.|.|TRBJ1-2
TGTGCCAGCAACCACGGGCGCGGCGGCTACACCTTC
CASNHGRGGYTF
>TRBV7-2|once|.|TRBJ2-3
TGTGCCAGCAGCTTAGGAGGGGGGGGAACAGATACGCAGTATTTT
CASSLGGGGTDTQYF
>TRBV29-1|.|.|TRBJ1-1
TGCAGCGTGTTGGCCGGGACAAAAAACACTGAAGCTTTCTTT
CSVLAGTKNTEAFF
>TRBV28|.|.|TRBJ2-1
TGTGCCAGTGGGCTCTCCTACAATGAGCAGTTCTTC
CASGLSYNEQFF
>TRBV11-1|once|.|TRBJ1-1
TGTGCCAGCAGCCGTGTCGGAGACACCCCGGTGAACACTGAAGCTTTCTTT
CASSRVGDTPVNTEAFF
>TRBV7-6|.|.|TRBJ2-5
TGTGCCAGCAGCTTGCGGGGGCCCTTAGGCCAAGAGACCCAGTACTTC
CASSLRGPLGQETQYF